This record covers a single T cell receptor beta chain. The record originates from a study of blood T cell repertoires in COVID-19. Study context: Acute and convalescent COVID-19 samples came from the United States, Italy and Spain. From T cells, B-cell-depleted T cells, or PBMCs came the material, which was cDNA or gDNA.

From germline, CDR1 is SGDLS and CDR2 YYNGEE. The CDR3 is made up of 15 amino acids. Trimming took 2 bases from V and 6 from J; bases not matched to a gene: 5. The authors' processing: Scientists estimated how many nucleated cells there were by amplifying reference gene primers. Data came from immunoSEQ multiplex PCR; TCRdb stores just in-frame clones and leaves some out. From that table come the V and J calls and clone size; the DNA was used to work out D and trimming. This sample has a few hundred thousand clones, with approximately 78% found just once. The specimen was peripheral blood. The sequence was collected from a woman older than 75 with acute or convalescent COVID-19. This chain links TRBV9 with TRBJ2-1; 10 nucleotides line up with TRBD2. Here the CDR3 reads CASSVTSGGVNEQFF. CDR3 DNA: TGTGCCAGCAGCGTTACGAGCGGGGGGGTCAATGAGCAGTTCTTC.